The 16 T cell receptor beta chains listed next were all sequenced from one sample in a study of CD8 T cells in Susac syndrome. An input of 0.5 to 1 ug of RNA was subjected to reverse transcription using random hexamers. TCRdb re-derived calls from the immunoSEQ multiplex PCR reads in MiXCR, one entry per CDR3 protein. The repertoire has 150,000 or so distinct CDR3 sequences, 95% of them found once; the top ten carry 0.13% to 0.15%. Specimen: CD4+ T cells from PBMCs. Receptor source: a human donor with Susac syndrome.

The CDR3 DNA reads TGTGCCAGCAGCATCCCTAAAGGGGTGAACACTGAAGCTTTCTTT. Amino acid sequence: CASSIPKGVNTEAFF. The J gene is TRBJ1-1, the V gene TRBV11-2; TRBD1 might be the D (5 bases). Germline CDR1 SGHAT, CDR2 FQNNGV. The CDR3 runs to 15 residues. With 5 bases removed from V and 0 bases from J, the gap between germline ends came to 13 bases.

The J gene is TRBJ2-5, the V gene TRBV14, with TRBD2 identical over 8 bases. V lost 0 bases to trimming and J lost 3 bases; unmatched junction nucleotides: 9. This CDR3 comprises 17 residues. From germline, CDR1 is SGHDN and CDR2 FVKESK. CDR3 sequence (DNA): TGTGCCAGCAGCCAAGATTCCGGCGGGGGGCCGAAAGAGACCCAGTACTTC. Translated: CASSQDSGGGPKETQYF.

The V and J genes are TRBV20-1 and TRBJ2-7, with 7 bases lining up with TRBD2. J was trimmed by 3 bases and V by 3 bases; bases with no gene match: 8. CDR3 size: 14 residues. CDR1 DFQATT and CDR2 SNEGSKA come from the germline V gene (reference sequence). The CDR3 region has the DNA TGCAGTGCTAGGATAAGCGGGGTTGGCTACGAGCAGTACTTC. Protein product: CSARISGVGYEQYF.

This chain links TRBV15 with TRBJ1-6; tentatively, D is TRBD1 (5 bases). The V end lost 3 bases, the J end lost 7 bases, and 13 bases lay between the germline ends. CDR1 is LNHNV and CDR2 is YYDKDF in the germline V gene (reference sequence). This CDR3 has 15 residues. CDR3 bases: TGTGCCACCAGCAGGTCAGGGAATCAAAATTCACCCCTCCACTTT. Translation: CATSRSGNQNSPLHF.

The chain joins TRBV6-6 to TRBJ2-1; TRBD2 is a possible D gene (5 bases). CDR1 MNHNY and CDR2 SVGAGI come from the germline V gene (reference sequence). The ends were cut back, 7 bases at V and 6 bases at J, with 10 bases in the middle. The CDR3 covers 12 residues. This CDR3 reads CASKQTTNEQFF. CDR3 nucleotides: TGTGCCAGCAAACAGACTACCAATGAGCAGTTCTTC.

The chain couples TRBV30 to TRBJ1-2, with TRBD1 as a possible D gene (5 bases). V lost 3 bases, J lost 1 base, and 9 bases lay in between. The germline V gene encodes CDR1 GTSNPN and CDR2 SVGIG (reference sequence). CDR3 length: 13 amino acids. CDR3 sequence: CAWSREVNYGYTF. The DNA of the CDR3 is TGTGCCTGGAGCAGGGAAGTTAACTATGGCTACACCTTC.

The chain carries TRBV12-3 or TRBV12-4 and TRBJ2-3; 11 nucleotides match TRBD2. The CDR3 has 15 amino acids. With 4 bases clipped from V and 6 bases from J, the junction kept 6 bases outside the gene matches. CDR3 sequence (DNA): TGTGCCAGCAGTTCACTAGCGGGAGACGGCGATACGCAGTATTTT. It yields the protein CASSSLAGDGDTQYF.

The chain recombines TRBV25-1 with TRBJ2-5, with D hard to call. CDR3 size: 14 residues. Germline-derived CDR1 and CDR2 are MGHDK and SYGVNS. The V gene lost 2 bases and the J gene lost 5 bases, with 12 bases spanning the gap. CDR3 DNA: TGTGCCAGCAGTGAAACGGACCAGACGGAGACCCAGTACTTC. Its translation: CASSETDQTETQYF. The full variable domain, in which reference TRBV25-1 and TRBJ2-5 provide the parts outside the CDR3, is EADIYQTPRYLVIGTGKKITLECSQTMGHDKMYWYQQDPGMELHLIHYSYGVNSTEKGDLSSESTVSRIRTEHFPLTLESARPSHTSQYLCASSETDQTETQYFGPGTRLLVL.

This chain's CDR3 is CATSRGEMAYGYTF. DNA for the CDR3: TGTGCCACCAGCAGAGGGGAAATGGCGTATGGCTACACCTTC. This chain uses TRBV15 with TRBJ1-2; D uncertain. The CDR3 loop spans 14 amino acids. The ends were cut back, 1 base at V and 5 bases at J, with 11 bases in the middle. Per germline, CDR1 LNHNV and CDR2 YYDKDF (reference sequence).

The V gene is TRBV18, the J gene TRBJ1-2; no definite D call. V shed 3 bases and J shed 3 bases, with 2 bases lying between them. The CDR3 runs to 11 residues. Germline CDR1 and CDR2: KGHSH and LQKENI. The CDR3 DNA is TGTGCCAGCTCACCCGACTATGGCTACACCTTC. Translation: CASSPDYGYTF. Full variable domain (rest looked up from reference TRBV18 and TRBJ1-2): NAGVMQNPRHLVRRRGQEARLRCSPMKGHSHVYWYRQLPEEGLKFMVYLQKENIIDESGMPKERFSAEFPKEGPSILRIQQVVRGDSAAYFCASSPDYGYTFGSGTRLTVV.

This chain joins TRBV7-9 and TRBJ1-1; 8 bases match TRBD1. The CDR3 has 15 amino acids. CDR1 SEHNR and CDR2 FQNEAQ come from the germline V gene (reference sequence). V was pared by 3 bases and J by 6 bases, with 9 bases of the junction left unmatched. In nucleotides, the CDR3 is TGTGCCAGCAGCTTTACCTTGGGCAGGGGGCCTGAAGCTTTCTTT. Translated, it gives CASSFTLGRGPEAFF.

V is TRBV2 and J is TRBJ2-5; 9 bases map to TRBD2. Germline CDR1 reads SNHLY; CDR2 reads FYNNEI. The junction had 9 bases not matched to a gene; V was cut back by 3 bases and J by 7 bases. The CDR3 extends over 15 amino acids. The CDR3 DNA sequence: TGTGCCAGCAGTGACGCGGGGGGGACAATTGCGACCCAGTACTTC. Protein sequence: CASSDAGGTIATQYF.

This clonotype came up once. The J gene is TRBJ2-1, the V gene TRBV30; 11 nucleotides line up with TRBD2. This CDR3 region has 13 residues. Per germline, CDR1 GTSNPN and CDR2 SVGIG (reference sequence). J lost 14 bases, V lost 0 bases, and 6 bases had no gene match. The CDR3 loop is CAWSVLAGAGEFF. The CDR3 DNA reads as TGTGCCTGGAGTGTACTAGCGGGGGCTGGCGAGTTCTTC.

The chain couples TRBV20-1 to TRBJ2-4; 10 nucleotides agree with TRBD2. CDR3 length: 13 amino acids. V shed 6 bases, J shed 7 bases, and the junction held 6 bases outside the gene matches. CDR1 and CDR2 from the germline V gene are DFQATT and SNEGSKA (reference sequence). Written as DNA, the CDR3 is TGCAGTGCCTCTGAGCGGGAGGGGAACATTCAGTACTTC. Translation gives CSASEREGNIQYF.

The chain carries TRBV20-1 and TRBJ2-1, with TRBD2 matching over 11 bases. The CDR3 is 15 residues long. V shed 1 base and J 11 bases; nucleotides not matched to a gene: 10. Germline CDR1 DFQATT, CDR2 SNEGSKA (reference sequence). CDR3 in amino acids: CSARGSSGTSGQQFF. CDR3 nucleotides: TGCAGTGCTAGAGGCAGTTCCGGGACTAGCGGTCAGCAGTTCTTC.

This clonotype has only one observation. The V and J genes are TRBV12-3 or TRBV12-4 and TRBJ2-3, with a weak D call TRBD2 (6 bases). Trimming removed 3 bases at V and 0 bases at J, with 7 bases between. CDR3 length: 14 amino acids. The DNA for the CDR3 is TGTGCCAGCAGTTTTGGGACTAGCACAGATACGCAGTATTTT. Amino acid sequence: CASSFGTSTDTQYF.